These 8 T cell receptor beta chains share one sample of origin, sequenced in a study of CD8 T cells in Susac syndrome. cDNA came from approximately 0.5 to 1 ug RNA primed by random hexamers. TCRdb processed the immunoSEQ multiplex PCR reads anew with MiXCR; each CDR3 protein has one entry. The table shows approximately 57,000 distinct CDR3 sequences, with more than 85% occurring only once. The source material was CD8+ T cells from PBMCs. The receptors shown here come from a human donor with Susac syndrome.

The rearrangement joins TRBV20-1 to TRBJ1-2, with 7 bases identical to TRBD1. The V gene end was trimmed by 5 bases and the J gene end by 1 base; junction bases not matched to a gene: 10. The CDR3 sequence is 15 residues long. Germline CDR1 reads DFQATT; CDR2 reads SNEGSKA (reference sequence). CDR3 sequence: CSALPGQRFNYGYTF. The CDR3 bases are TGCAGTGCTTTACCGGGACAGAGATTTAACTATGGCTACACCTTC.

The J gene is TRBJ2-1, the V gene TRBV29-1, with TRBD1 matching 8 bases. The V gene's germline CDR1 is SQVTM and CDR2 ANQGSEA. The V segment lost 5 bases and the J segment 8 bases; nucleotides outside the gene matches: 5. The CDR3 is made up of 12 amino acids. The CDR3 loop is CSVQGQVHEQFF. As DNA, the CDR3 is TGCAGCGTTCAGGGACAGGTCCATGAGCAGTTCTTC.

This clonotype occurred a few times. The chain employs TRBV14 and TRBJ2-5, with TRBD1 matching 8 bases. V lost 1 base to trimming and J lost 5 bases; unmatched junction nucleotides: 3. Germline CDR1 SGHDN, CDR2 FVKESK. CDR3 length: 14 amino acids. CDR3 in DNA: TGTGCCAGCAGCCAAGGGACAGGGAGGGAGACCCAGTACTTC. Protein sequence: CASSQGTGRETQYF.

The chain joins TRBV12-3 or TRBV12-4 to TRBJ1-4; possibly TRBD1 for D (6 bases). CDR3 length: 13 residues. Trimming shortened V by 9 bases and J by 5 bases, and 13 bases separated the two germline ends. CDR3 nucleotide sequence: TGTGCCAGTAAAGGGGGGTGGAATGAAAAACTGTTTTTT. It is translated as CASKGGWNEKLFF.

The V and J genes are TRBV14 and TRBJ1-2, with D unclear. Trimming shortened V by 1 base and J by 8 bases, and 14 bases separated the two germline ends. CDR3 size: 14 residues. Germline V gene sequence: CDR1 SGHDN, CDR2 FVKESK. CDR3 amino acids: CASSQGSGPYGYTF. The CDR3 DNA reads TGTGCCAGCAGCCAAGGGTCAGGCCCTTACGGCTACACCTTC.

The gene calls are TRBV29-1 and TRBJ2-1; D possibly corresponds to TRBD1 (7 bases). The germline V gene has CDR1 SQVTM and CDR2 ANQGSEA. CDR3 length: 16 amino acids. V was cut by 0 bases and J by 4 bases, with 16 bases left in between. The DNA for the CDR3 is TGCAGCGTTGAAGACCCGACCAGGGGGGAGTACAATGAGCAGTTCTTC. Protein sequence: CSVEDPTRGEYNEQFF.

The chain is built from TRBV9 and TRBJ1-6, with TRBD1 matching over 7 bases. The CDR3 consists of 15 residues. Germline V gene lookup returns CDR1 SGDLS and CDR2 YYNGEE. V shed 4 bases and J 6 bases; nucleotides not matched to a gene: 7. The CDR3 is CASSPEGTANSPLHF. Written as DNA, the CDR3 is TGTGCCAGCAGCCCCGAAGGGACAGCTAATTCACCCCTCCACTTT.

The gene calls are TRBV20-1 and TRBJ2-7; TRBD2 agrees at 12 bases. Germline-derived CDR1 and CDR2 are DFQATT and SNEGSKA (reference sequence). J gave up 2 bases and V 0 bases, and 2 bases lay outside the gene matches. CDR3 length equals 15 residues. The CDR3 region has the DNA TGCAGTGCTAGAGAAGGACTAGCGGGGACCTACGAGCAGTACTTC. Translating it yields CSAREGLAGTYEQYF.